This TCR beta chain emerged from a study of T cell repertoires in cytomegalovirus infection (dated by TCRdb to the late 2010s). Concerning the study at large: Recently identified HLA-C-restricted CMV epitopes, whose presentation resists viral immunomodulation, were targeted by peptide stimulations together with well-studied HLA-B-restricted epitopes. The HLA type of each donor mattered for the analysis, because public TCR beta signatures pointed to carriage of CMV infection along with the matching HLA type.

V is trimmed back by 4 bases and J by 1 base, and the junction contains 6 bases that no gene match accounts for. The CDR3 sequence holds 16 residues, the cysteine and phenylalanine included. Solely the CDR3 DNA is kept, with 48 bases framed from the first base. Beyond this particular receptor, the publication reports: The ex vivo response was dominated by HLA-C-restricted CMV-specific TCR beta clonotypes, which also provided the single most frequent clonotype in two of eight donors. In both this cohort and an independent cohort of under 450 donors, the cumulative frequency of public TCR beta family members distinguished carriers of CMV infection plus the relevant HLA type.

These reads were obtained on an Illumina HiSeq 1500. In TCRdb, the public reads were trimmed at Q25 with fastp and aligned with MiXCR, with productive beta chains retained. Every CDR3 protein is listed once, alongside the most common genes and DNA of its rows. Across this sample there are about 310,000 distinct CDR3 sequences, with roughly 25% seen only once. Roughly 14% of the sample is in the top ten clones. In the case of this clonotype: Its binding antigen is unknown. It has no much larger one-base neighbor in the sample; base qualities were not kept.

Reading the label with the study, this specimen's treatment or condition is: in vitro stimulation with specific CMV peptide epitopes to enrich CMV-specific T cells. The receptor was isolated from a human donor in good health (CMV status not recorded). Some clones in this sample may be carry-over from other donors' samples. Sequencing was performed on cultured PBMCs, taken from culture after CMV antigen stimulation. The rearranged chain carries TRBV5-3 and TRBJ2-2, with 8 bases in between that match TRBD2. Being an ORF, TRBV5-3 has a function that is uncertain. The CDR3 has the sequence CARSGIAGLNTGELFF. The DNA is TGTGCCAGAAGCGGGATAGCGGGGCTGAACACCGGGGAGCTGTTTTTT.